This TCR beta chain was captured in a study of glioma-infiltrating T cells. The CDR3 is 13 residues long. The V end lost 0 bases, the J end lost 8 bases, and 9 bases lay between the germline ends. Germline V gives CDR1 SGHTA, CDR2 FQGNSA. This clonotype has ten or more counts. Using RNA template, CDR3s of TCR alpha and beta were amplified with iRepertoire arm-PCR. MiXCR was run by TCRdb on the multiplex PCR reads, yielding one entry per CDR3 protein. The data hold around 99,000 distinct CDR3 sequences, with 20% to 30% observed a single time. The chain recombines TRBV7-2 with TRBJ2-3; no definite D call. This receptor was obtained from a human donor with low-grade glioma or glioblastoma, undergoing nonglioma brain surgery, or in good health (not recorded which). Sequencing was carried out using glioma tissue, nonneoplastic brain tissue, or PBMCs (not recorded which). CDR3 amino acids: CASSLADQVTQYF. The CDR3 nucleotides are TGTGCCAGCAGCTTAGCCGATCAGGTTACGCAGTATTTT.